This T cell receptor (beta chain) is from a study of blood T cells in healthy people across ages. Whole-study results and caveats: Older age coincided with a roughly linear decline in TCR beta diversity per million T cells.

The second PCR ran roughly 6 to 11 cycles with a sample-barcoded 5' primer and J-beta primers. One entry per CDR3 protein results from TCRdb running MiXCR on the 5' RACE reads. The sample records about 830,000 distinct CDR3 sequences, approximately 67% being singletons. Sample donors were healthy Caucasian individuals that came from Russia, aged 6 to 90. Details on this clonotype: What it recognizes is unknown.

The sample consisted of blood. The sequence was collected from a young man in good health.

The CDR3 reads CAIRGDGNTEAFF. The CDR3 DNA reads TGTGCCATCAGGGGAGACGGGAACACTGAAGCTTTCTTT. The chain is built from TRBV10-3 and TRBJ1-1; D not certain. The germline V and J ends were trimmed by 6 bases and 1 base, with 9 bases remaining between them. There are 13 residues in the CDR3. Germline CDR1 and CDR2: ENHRY and SYGVKD.